The 15 T cell receptor beta chains given below trace back to one sample, sequenced in a study of T-cell memory formation after mild COVID-19. TCRdb called the 5' RACE reads again in MiXCR, with one record for every CDR3 protein. Of roughly 500,000 distinct CDR3 sequences in the sample, roughly 20% were seen once. Sequencing used PBMCs or a T cell subset sorted from them (not recorded which). The origin of the receptors is an adult woman who had mild COVID-19 (a few samples of this study predate the infection). Cell type and time point are not known.

This clonotype was seen only a few times. The chain has TRBV6-5 and TRBJ2-2; TRBD2 matches at 9 bases. Trimming took 4 bases from V and 4 from J; bases not matched to a gene: 10. The CDR3 runs to 17 residues. The germline V gene encodes CDR1 MNHEY and CDR2 SVGAGI. The CDR3 reads CASSSRGGLGPTGELFF. Here the CDR3 DNA reads TGTGCCAGCAGTTCGCGGGGGGGCCTAGGCCCCACCGGGGAGCTGTTTTTT.

There are a few counts of this clonotype. This chain links TRBV2 with TRBJ1-5; the match to TRBD1 covers 7 bases. This CDR3 comprises 15 residues. Germline V gene data show CDR1 as SNHLY and CDR2 as FYNNEI. The J segment lost 4 bases and the V segment lost 2 bases, leaving 5 bases of the junction unmatched. CDR3 nucleotide sequence: TGTGCCAGCAGTGAATATGGCAGGGGGAATCAGCCCCAGCATTTT. Its translation is CASSEYGRGNQPQHF.

The rearrangement uses TRBV5-1 and TRBJ1-1; D might be TRBD1 (5 bases). V was cut by 3 bases and J by 0 bases, with 15 bases left in between. The CDR3 consists of 16 residues. Germline CDR1 is SGHRS and CDR2 is YFSETQ. The CDR3 sequence is CASSYYDRPMNTEAFF. CDR3 sequence (DNA): TGCGCCAGCAGCTACTATGACAGACCCATGAACACTGAAGCTTTCTTT.

This clonotype was counted many times. The CDR3 region has the DNA TGTGCCAGCAGCTTAAAGGCACGGCAGGGGCGGACAGATACGCAGTATTTT. This sequence encodes CASSLKARQGRTDTQYF. V and J are TRBV7-9 and TRBJ2-3; D possibly corresponds to TRBD1 (6 bases). Germline loops: CDR1 SEHNR, CDR2 FQNEAQ (reference sequence). Trimming took off 2 bases at V and 3 bases at J, with 18 bases between the two ends. This CDR3 contains 17 residues.

Only a few counts were recorded for this clonotype. The chain recombines TRBV20-1 with TRBJ2-2, with 16 bases identical to TRBD2. The CDR3 runs 17 residues. The V gene's germline CDR1 is DFQATT and CDR2 SNEGSKA (reference sequence). CDR3 region: CRDPGLAGGPNTGELFF. DNA of the CDR3: TGCAGAGACCCGGGACTAGCGGGGGGGCCTAACACCGGGGAGCTGTTTTTT.

At least ten counts were recorded for this clonotype. The chain carries TRBV12-3 or TRBV12-4 and TRBJ2-6, with D perhaps matching TRBD1 (5 bases). Trimming shortened V by 3 bases and J by 4 bases, and 10 bases separated the two germline ends. The CDR3 length is 15 residues. The CDR3 DNA reads TGTGCCAGCAGTTTCAGGGTACCCGGGGCCAACGTCCTGACTTTC. As protein: CASSFRVPGANVLTF.

This clonotype was picked up many times. J is TRBJ1-1 and V is TRBV19; D unclear. There are 12 residues in the CDR3. The germline V gene has CDR1 LNHDA and CDR2 SQIVND (reference sequence). Trimming stripped 4 bases from V and 3 bases from J, with 6 bases between. The CDR3 here is CASSKGYTEAFF. CDR3 sequence (DNA): TGTGCCAGTAGTAAGGGTTACACTGAAGCTTTCTTT.

This clonotype appeared a few times. This chain uses TRBV15 with TRBJ2-7; no definite D call. CDR1 is LNHNV and CDR2 is YYDKDF in the germline V gene (reference sequence). Trimming pared 0 bases from V and 1 base from J, leaving 4 bases between. The CDR3 consists of 13 residues. In nucleotides, the CDR3 is TGTGCCACCAGCAGAGACAGTTCCTACGAGCAGTACTTC. Protein: CATSRDSSYEQYF.

The chain uses TRBV12-3 or TRBV12-4 and TRBJ2-3, with TRBD2 identical over 7 bases. CDR3 length equals 15 residues. V lost 5 bases, J lost 2 bases, and 7 bases stayed unmatched. CDR3 amino acids: CASSPLRGNTDTQYF. The CDR3 DNA follows: TGTGCCAGCAGTCCTTTGCGGGGGAACACAGATACGCAGTATTTT.

This clonotype is a singleton in its sample. This chain joins TRBV7-3 and TRBJ1-1, with D maybe TRBD1 (5 bases). The length of the CDR3 is 15 residues. Germline values: CDR1 SGHTA, CDR2 FQGTGA. The germline V and J ends were trimmed by 3 bases and 4 bases, with 15 bases remaining between them. The DNA for the CDR3 is TGTGCCAGCAGCTTGGTTCCGGGGCAGGTCACTGAAGCTTTCTTT. This encodes CASSLVPGQVTEAFF.

This clonotype appeared a few times. The rearrangement joins TRBV19 to TRBJ2-7, with 9 bases identical to TRBD1. This CDR3 spans 15 amino acids. Germline V gene data show CDR1 as LNHDA and CDR2 as SQIVND (reference sequence). V dropped 3 bases and J dropped 5; count of bases not matched to a gene: 8. The CDR3 nucleotides are TGTGCCAGTAGTATTTCGGGGACAGGGATCCACGAGCAGTACTTC. Protein: CASSISGTGIHEQYF.

The V and J genes are TRBV9 and TRBJ2-1; 7 nucleotides match TRBD2. V gave up 3 bases and J gave up 12 bases; unmatched junction bases: 12. Germline V gene lookup returns CDR1 SGDLS and CDR2 YYNGEE. The CDR3 loop spans 14 amino acids. The CDR3 protein is CASSATSKEGLQFF. The CDR3 bases are TGTGCCAGCAGCGCGACTAGCAAAGAAGGTTTGCAGTTCTTC.

The chain carries TRBV5-5 and TRBJ2-7; 9 nucleotides match TRBD1. V shed 7 bases, J shed 5 bases, and the junction held 13 bases outside the gene matches. The CDR3 covers 15 residues. Germline CDR1 SGHKS, CDR2 YYEKEE (reference sequence). The CDR3 spells CASCPELDRGNEQYF. For the CDR3, the DNA is TGTGCCAGCTGCCCCGAACTGGACAGGGGTAACGAGCAGTACTTC.

This chain links TRBV5-1 with TRBJ2-1; maybe TRBD2 (6 bases). Germline-derived CDR1 and CDR2 are SGHRS and YFSETQ. The germline V and J ends were trimmed by 5 bases and 0 bases, with 21 bases remaining between them. The CDR3 runs to 18 residues. The CDR3: CASRGGTQGVSSYNEQFF. DNA of the CDR3: TGCGCCAGCAGGGGGGGTACCCAGGGTGTTAGCTCCTACAATGAGCAGTTCTTC.

The chain employs TRBV25-1 and TRBJ2-7; 8 bases match TRBD2. Germline lookup yields CDR1 MGHDK and CDR2 SYGVNS. CDR3 length: 16 residues. Trimming at V came to 4 bases and at J to 0 bases, leaving 8 bases not matched to a gene. CDR3 sequence: CASSGPSGGNSYEQYF. CDR3 nucleotides: TGTGCCAGCAGTGGGCCGTCGGGGGGGAACTCCTACGAGCAGTACTTC.